This T cell receptor (beta chain) was recorded in a study of blood T cells in healthy people across ages. The wider study: There was about one barcoded beta molecule captured by template switching per two T cells.

The V gene lost 4 bases and the J gene lost 9 bases, with 10 bases spanning the gap. The CDR3 length is 12 residues. Germline CDR1 and CDR2: LGHDT and YNNKEL (reference sequence). Details on this clonotype: The antigen remains unidentified.

Peripheral blood was drawn, roughly 10 milliliters per donor. General study points: TCR beta diversity, measured per million T cells, fell in a roughly linear way with age. Both higher diversity and more naive CD4+ cells marked long-lived donors when set against aged donors.

It was with a sample-barcoded 5' primer and a J-beta primer mix that a second PCR of roughly 6 to 12 cycles was run. TCRdb re-called the 5' RACE reads through MiXCR, storing one row per CDR3 protein. The sample includes more than 650,000 distinct CDR3 sequences, about a fifth of them seen just once. This sequence joins TRBV3-1 and TRBJ2-1; the D gene could be TRBD1 or TRBD2 (6 bases each). Source material: blood. This TCR was recovered from a man aged 70 or older in good health. The CDR3 reads CASSPQGGEQFF. The CDR3 bases are TGTGCCAGCAGCCCACAGGGAGGTGAGCAGTTCTTC.